The following is a T cell receptor (beta chain) sequence with its context. What antigen it recognizes has not been identified. No qualities accompany the bases; no much larger clone lies one base away. TCRbeta CDR3 regions were amplified from genomic DNA using the immunoSEQ Assay, a bias-controlled multiplex PCR. The original pipeline was this. Nucleated cell counts per sample were estimated from amplification of reference gene primers within the assay. Sequence reads were collapsed and filtered to measure the absolute abundance of every unique TCRbeta CDR3 rearrangement. Productive Simpson clonality was computed per sample as the square root of Simpson's diversity index over productive rearrangements. In its TCRdb copy, this immuneACCESS table keeps in-frame sequences only and misses some clones. Where compared with another copy, unresolved V genes explain less than half of these, and the others have no known cause. The DNA gave D and trimming, while V, J and clone size come from that table. The sample data list 330,000 or so clones, and roughly 90% of these were observed just once. The top ten clonotypes cover 0.85% to 1.3% of the sample.

Ends trimmed: V by 5 bases, J by 8 bases; bases unmatched to a gene: 16. Measured from the cysteine to the phenylalanine, the CDR3 is 16 residues long. Just CDR3 DNA is preserved here, 48 bases in frame from base 1. The germline V gene provides CDR1 SGDLS and CDR2 YYNGEE. This sample was included in a study of blood T cell repertoires in COVID-19 (TCRdb year 2020). With respect to the entire study: The collaborator samples originated in the United States, Italy and Spain and spanned the acute and convalescent phases of COVID-19. The repertoires were released in a freely available public database meant as a resource for research on the immune response to SARS-CoV-2. The material from the prospective study consisted of cDNA or gDNA derived from T cells, B-cell-depleted T cells, or PBMCs. The dataset comprised deeply sampled blood TCRbeta repertoires from subjects exposed to, actively infected with, or recovered from COVID-19. A de-identified subject ID, COVID-19 status, age in years and sex were almost always included in the sample metadata. Samples were obtained from the ongoing ImmuneRACE study (first 160 participants) and from 1,254 subjects provided by 6 global collaborators. HLA class I and class II types, where available, came from metadata supplied by the sample provider rather than from assay-based typing. What the authors observed across the whole study: Clinical and demographic metadata were provided uncurated, with the amount varying by source and participant.

Participants in the prospective study were aged roughly 18 to 100 years, lived in some 24 United States geographic areas, and enrolled through a virtual design. To assign participants to cohorts, the prospective study relied on clinical history that participants themselves reported in a screening survey and a study questionnaire. Exposed participants had been in contact, within 2 weeks of entering the study, with a person who had a PCR-confirmed or clinician-diagnosed case of COVID-19. In the prospective study, mobile phlebotomists collected whole blood, serum and a nasopharyngeal or oropharyngeal swab from each participant. Additional blood draws and questionnaires over an approximately 2-month period could optionally be provided by prospective study participants. Blood samples from the prospective study were shipped frozen or at room temperature prior to DNA extraction.

Sequencing input: PBMCs or T cells enriched from blood (not recorded which). The chain is assembled from TRBV9 and TRBJ2-3, with 8 bases in between that match TRBD2. This receptor was obtained from a woman aged 25 to 39 who had been exposed to COVID-19. The nucleotide sequence reads as follows: TGTGCCAGCAGTAGGGCGGGAGGCCCTATATCAGTTACGCAGTATTTT. Translated, it gives CASSRAGGPISVTQYF. This CDR3, with the reference TRBV9 and TRBJ2-3 proteins standing in past its ends, gives the full variable domain DSGVTQTPKHLITATGQRVTLRCSPRSGDLSVYWYQQSLDQGLQFLIQYYNGEERAKGNILERFSAQQFPDLHSELNLSSLELGDSALYFCASSRAGGPISVTQYFGPGTRLTVL.